This T cell receptor beta chain originates from a study of cytomegalovirus exposure and HLA in healthy donors. PCR primers comprised 60 Vbeta and 13 Jbeta primers. Clones were read by immunoSEQ multiplex PCR, and TCRdb kept only the in-frame ones, dropping some. This sample carries over 150,000 clones, 65% to 85% of them seen once, and the ten largest clones take almost 3%. Germline assignment: CDR1 WNHNN and CDR2 SYGVQD (reference sequence). CDR3 length equals 13 residues. V was cut by 4 bases and J by 4 bases, with 8 bases left in between. The sequencing sample was made of PBMCs. The chain links TRBV10-1 to TRBJ2-1; TRBD1 might be the D (6 bases). This TCR derives from a woman aged 50 to 60 in good health and CMV-seropositive. DNA for the CDR3: TGCGCCAGCAGTGGGGACAAATACAATGAGCAGTTCTTC. Translation: CASSGDKYNEQFF.